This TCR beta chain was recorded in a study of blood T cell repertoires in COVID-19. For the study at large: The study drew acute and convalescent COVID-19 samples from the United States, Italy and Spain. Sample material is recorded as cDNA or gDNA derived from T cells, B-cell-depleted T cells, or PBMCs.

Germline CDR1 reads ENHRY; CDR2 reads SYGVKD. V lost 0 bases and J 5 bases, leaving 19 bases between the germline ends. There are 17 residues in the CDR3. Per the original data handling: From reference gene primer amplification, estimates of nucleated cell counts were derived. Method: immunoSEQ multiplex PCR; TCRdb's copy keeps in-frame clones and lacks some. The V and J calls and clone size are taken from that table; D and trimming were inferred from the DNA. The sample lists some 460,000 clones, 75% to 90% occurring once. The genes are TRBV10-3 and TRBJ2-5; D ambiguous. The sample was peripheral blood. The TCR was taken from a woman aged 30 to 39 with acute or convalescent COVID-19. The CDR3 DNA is TGTGCCATCAGTGAGTCGACTGTTGCAAACCTTGGGGAGACCCAGTACTTC. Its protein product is CAISESTVANLGETQYF.